Below are 24 T cell receptor beta chains sequenced from a single sample in a study of T-cell reconstitution after alpha-beta-depleted transplantation in children. The authors prepared the TCRbeta library with unique molecular identifiers. MiXCR was run by TCRdb on the PCR reads, yielding one entry per CDR3 protein. The data show 150,000 to 200,000 distinct CDR3 sequences, with approximately 6.8% seen just once and more than 2.5% held by the top ten. The sample was PBMCs from the stem cell graft donor, taken from the stem cell graft. These receptors all come from a human donor who donated a stem cell graft to a child with Wiskott-Aldrich syndrome.

This clonotype appeared many times. The chain employs TRBV20-1 and TRBJ2-1; D might be TRBD2 (6 bases). CDR3 size: 15 residues. Looked up from germline, CDR1 is DFQATT and CDR2 is SNEGSKA (reference sequence). V was trimmed by 4 bases and J by 0 bases, leaving 13 bases between them. CDR3 loop: CSATRDSGSYNEQFF. The CDR3 nucleotides read TGCAGTGCTACCCGGGACTCGGGCTCCTACAATGAGCAGTTCTTC.

Ten or more counts support this clonotype. The CDR3 loop reads CASSLGQVNQPQHF. CDR3 in DNA: TGTGCCAGCAGCTTGGGGCAGGTCAATCAGCCCCAGCATTTT. The chain links TRBV5-6 to TRBJ1-5; D is unclear. The germline V gene has CDR1 SGHDT and CDR2 YYEEEE. V was pared by 0 bases and J by 3 bases, with 7 bases between. The CDR3 runs to 14 residues. Full variable domain (remainder filled in from reference TRBV5-6 and TRBJ1-5): DAGVTQSPTHLIKTRGQQVTLRCSPKSGHDTVSWYQQALGQGPQFIFQYYEEEERQRGNFPDRFSGHQFPNYSSELNVNALLLGDSALYLCASSLGQVNQPQHFGDGTRLSIL.

This clonotype was observed many times. The rearrangement joins TRBV29-1 to TRBJ2-3; 8 nucleotides line up with TRBD2. The CDR3 is 14 residues long. Trimming cost V 2 bases and J 0 bases; bases outside gene matches: 1. Germline V gives CDR1 SQVTM, CDR2 ANQGSEA. CDR3: CSVEPSGSTDTQYF. CDR3 sequence (DNA): TGCAGCGTTGAACCTAGCGGGAGCACAGATACGCAGTATTTT.

The table lists this clonotype with many counts. This rearrangement joins TRBV6-1 to TRBJ2-2; 10 nucleotides align to TRBD1. The CDR3 is 14 residues long. Germline loops: CDR1 MNHNS, CDR2 SASEGT. J lost 5 bases, V lost 6 bases, and 3 bases had no gene match. The CDR3 DNA follows: TGTGCCAGCAGAAGGACAGGGGGAACCGGGGAGCTGTTTTTT. As protein: CASRRTGGTGELFF.

At least ten counts were recorded for this clonotype. This chain joins TRBV20-1 and TRBJ1-3; 8 bases match TRBD1. CDR1 DFQATT and CDR2 SNEGSKA come from the germline V gene (reference sequence). The CDR3 is 15 amino acids. V dropped 1 base and J dropped 0; count of bases not matched to a gene: 2. CDR3 loop: CSARGQGSSGNTIYF. In nucleotides, the CDR3 is TGCAGTGCTAGAGGACAGGGGAGCTCTGGAAACACCATATATTTT.

This clonotype was seen repeatedly, ten times or more. The gene calls are TRBV25-1 and TRBJ2-7, with a possible D match to TRBD1 (6 bases). CDR3 length: 15 amino acids. Per the germline V gene, CDR1 is MGHDK and CDR2 is SYGVNS. V gave up 6 bases and J gave up 3 bases, with 18 bases separating them. This chain's CDR3 is CASSGFGTGLYEQYF. The CDR3 nucleotides read TGTGCCAGCAGCGGGTTCGGTACAGGGCTCTACGAGCAGTACTTC.

Ten or more counts support this clonotype. The V gene is TRBV7-8, the J gene TRBJ1-4; D perhaps matches TRBD1 (6 bases). Trimming shortened V by 6 bases and J by 4 bases, and 15 bases separated the two germline ends. The CDR3 has 15 residues. Germline CDR1 reads SGHVS; CDR2 reads FQNEAQ. The CDR3 sequence: CASRTDQGINEKLFF. CDR3 in DNA: TGTGCCAGCAGAACGGACCAGGGGATTAATGAAAAACTGTTTTTT.

The chain has TRBV6-1 and TRBJ2-2, with 12 positions matching TRBD1. The CDR3 extends over 16 amino acids. Germline CDR1 is MNHNS and CDR2 is SASEGT. Trimming at V came to 6 bases and at J to 8 bases, leaving 10 bases not matched to a gene. The CDR3 DNA is TGTGCCAGCAGCCCAGGACGGGACAGGGGGCGTGGGGAGCTGTTTTTT. Its translation is CASSPGRDRGRGELFF.

A few counts support this clonotype. This chain joins TRBV2 and TRBJ1-2; the D is unclear. The CDR3 is 11 amino acids. Germline CDR1 reads SNHLY; CDR2 reads FYNNEI. V was cut by 4 bases and J by 3 bases, with 3 bases left in between. CDR3 loop: CASSADYGYTF. DNA of the CDR3: TGTGCCAGCAGTGCAGACTATGGCTACACCTTC.

This clonotype was recorded at least ten times. The chain is built from TRBV6-5 and TRBJ1-5; D not resolved. The CDR3 runs to 13 residues. The V end lost 2 bases, the J end lost 5 bases, and 7 bases lay between the germline ends. Germline V CDR1 and CDR2: MNHEY, SVGAGI. The CDR3 DNA reads TGTGCCAGCAGTTACACTGTGGATCAGCCCCAGCATTTT. Protein sequence: CASSYTVDQPQHF.

This clonotype came up many times. The J gene is TRBJ2-2, the V gene TRBV7-8; no firm D call. The V end was cut by 5 bases, the J end by 5 bases, with 18 bases between. From germline, CDR1 is SGHVS and CDR2 FQNEAQ. The CDR3 has 16 residues. The CDR3 DNA follows: TGTGCCAGCAGCCCATCGAAGGGATTTGAGACCGGGGAGCTGTTTTTT. Translated, it gives CASSPSKGFETGELFF.

This clonotype occurred many times. V is TRBV6-5 and J is TRBJ2-7; D is possibly TRBD1 (5 bases). V was clipped by 5 bases and J by 2 bases, with 10 bases between them. The CDR3 is 13 residues long. Germline V gives CDR1 MNHEY, CDR2 SVGAGI. This CDR3 is CASSPDITYEQYF. DNA of the CDR3: TGTGCCAGCAGTCCGGACATCACCTACGAGCAGTACTTC.

This clonotype was detected ten times or more. This chain links TRBV12-3 or TRBV12-4 with TRBJ1-1; D is ambiguous. Trimming removed 3 bases at V and 8 bases at J, with 10 bases between. The CDR3 sequence is 12 residues long. The CDR3 spells CASSLTPAEAFF. The DNA of the CDR3 is TGTGCCAGCAGTTTGACCCCGGCGGAAGCTTTCTTT.

At least ten counts were recorded for this clonotype. DNA for the CDR3: TGTGCCAGCAGCCGAGAAGGAAATCAGCCCCAGCATTTT. Translating gives CASSREGNQPQHF. This chain uses TRBV7-9 with TRBJ1-5; D gene uncertain. Germline V gene lookup returns CDR1 SEHNR and CDR2 FQNEAQ (reference sequence). V lost 5 bases, J lost 4 bases, and 9 bases lay in between. The CDR3 is 13 residues long.

This clonotype was seen at least ten times. V is TRBV7-9 and J is TRBJ1-1; D not resolved. The CDR3 is made up of 13 amino acids. CDR1 and CDR2 (germline): SEHNR, FQNEAQ (reference sequence). V was shortened by 7 bases and J by 5 bases, with 14 bases between the two germline ends. CDR3 sequence (DNA): TGTGCCAGCACTAGAACCCCGGGGACTGAAGCTTTCTTT. Protein product: CASTRTPGTEAFF. The complete variable domain, with remaining parts taken from reference TRBV7-9 and TRBJ1-1, reads DTGVSQNPRHKITKRGQNVTFRCDPISEHNRLYWYRQTLGQGPEFLTYFQNEAQLEKSRLLSDRFSAERPKGSFSTLEIQRTEQGDSAMYLCASTRTPGTEAFFGQGTRLTVV.

Turning to this clonotype: The germline gene is not matched at one end of the junction; a read error may be the cause. The rearrangement joins TRBV20-1 to TRBJ1-1; TRBD1 is a possible D gene (5 bases). Germline V gives CDR1 DFQATT, CDR2 SNEGSKA (reference sequence). The CDR3 spans 11 residues. The CDR3 bases are TGCAGTGTTACCCGACAGATCGGAGTTCTCTTT. It specifies CSVTRQIGVLF.

This clonotype was seen many times. The chain is built from TRBV6-1 and TRBJ2-4; D might be TRBD1 or TRBD2, each matching 5 bases. Trimming cost V 5 bases and J 4 bases, with 12 bases left between them. CDR3 length: 14 amino acids. Per the germline V gene, CDR1 is MNHNS and CDR2 is SASEGT. The CDR3 reads CASSRGPPKNIQYF. The CDR3 nucleotides are TGTGCCAGCAGTCGGGGACCTCCTAAAAACATTCAGTACTTC.

This clonotype was seen many times. This chain uses TRBV5-5 with TRBJ1-5; no clear D gene. Germline V lookup: CDR1 SGHKS, CDR2 YYEKEE (reference sequence). V lost 0 bases and J 7 bases, leaving 17 bases between the germline ends. This CDR3 region has 16 residues. CDR3 DNA: TGTGCCAGCAGCTTGGGGCCAGGTGGCCGAGGGCAGCCCCAGCATTTT. It translates to CASSLGPGGRGQPQHF.

This clonotype was recorded many times. The rearrangement joins TRBV4-3 to TRBJ2-3, with 7 bases identical to TRBD2. The CDR3 is 16 residues long. V gave up 0 bases and J gave up 4 bases; unmatched junction bases: 7. Germline CDR1 reads LGHNA; CDR2 reads YSLEER. CDR3 residues: CASSQDQERGSDTQYF. DNA of the CDR3: TGCGCCAGCAGCCAAGATCAGGAGCGGGGCTCAGATACGCAGTATTTT.

This clonotype was seen ten or more times. The chain carries TRBV6-6 and TRBJ1-4, with a weak D call TRBD1 (5 bases). Trimming took off 4 bases at V and 0 bases at J, with 12 bases between the two ends. This CDR3 has 16 amino acids. In germline, CDR1 is MNHNY, CDR2 SVGAGI (reference sequence). The CDR3 loop reads CASSFDSATTNEKLFF. CDR3 sequence (DNA): TGTGCCAGCAGTTTCGACAGCGCTACAACTAATGAAAAACTGTTTTTT.

This chain connects TRBV3-1 to TRBJ1-2; D call uncertain. V lost 1 base, J lost 3 bases, and 12 bases lay in between. Germline-derived CDR1 and CDR2 are LGHDT and YNNKEL (reference sequence). The CDR3 consists of 15 residues. In DNA form, the CDR3 reads TGTGCCAGCAGCCAAGTTGGAGGGCCCGACTATGGCTACACCTTC. Protein product: CASSQVGGPDYGYTF.

The table lists this clonotype with many counts. CDR3 DNA sequence: TGTGCCAGCAGTTTGGGGACAGGGGGCGTTTACACCTTC. This codes for CASSLGTGGVYTF. The V gene is TRBV6-5, the J gene TRBJ1-2; 12 bases fit TRBD1. Losses at the gene ends were 4 bases for V and 11 bases for J; bases not matched to a gene: 5. This CDR3 is 13 amino acids long. Looked up from germline, CDR1 is MNHEY and CDR2 is SVGAGI.

In regard to this clonotype: A much larger clone lies a single base off, so this may be a read error. The chain links TRBV18 to TRBJ1-2; 7 nucleotides line up with TRBD1. The length of the CDR3 is 13 residues. In germline, CDR1 is KGHSH, CDR2 LQKENI. The CDR3 sequence: CASSPQDRFGNTF. DNA of the CDR3: TGTGCCAGCTCACCTCAGGACAGGTTTGGCAACACCTTC.

Comment on this clonotype: A read error may explain this, as a much larger clone is one base away. The rearrangement links TRBV6-4 to TRBJ2-5; 10 nucleotides agree with TRBD2. The CDR3 has 15 residues. CDR1 is MRHNA and CDR2 is SNTAGT in the germline V gene. J lost 4 bases, V lost 0 bases, and 2 bases had no gene match. The CDR3 coding sequence is TGTGCCAGCAGTGACTCAGCGGGGGGGCTAGAGACCCAGTACTTC. It specifies CASSDSAGGLETQYF.